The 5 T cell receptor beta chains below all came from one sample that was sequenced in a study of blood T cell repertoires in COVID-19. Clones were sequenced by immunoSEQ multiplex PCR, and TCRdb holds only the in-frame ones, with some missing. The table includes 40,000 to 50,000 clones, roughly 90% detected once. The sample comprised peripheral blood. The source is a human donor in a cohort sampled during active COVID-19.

CDR3 DNA sequence: TGTGCCAGCAGGGTGCAGGGGATGAACACTGAAGCTTTCTTT. This gives the protein CASRVQGMNTEAFF. The chain links TRBV2 to TRBJ1-1, with D possibly TRBD1 on 6 matching bases. This CDR3 has 14 amino acids. Germline loops: CDR1 SNHLY, CDR2 FYNNEI. V was shortened by 6 bases and J by 0 bases, with 11 bases between the two germline ends.

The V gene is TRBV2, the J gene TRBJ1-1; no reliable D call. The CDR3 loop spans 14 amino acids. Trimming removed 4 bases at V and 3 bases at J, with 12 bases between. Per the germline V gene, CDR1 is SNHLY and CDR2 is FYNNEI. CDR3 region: CASSGLLSDTEAFF. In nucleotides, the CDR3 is TGTGCCAGCAGTGGTCTGCTTTCGGACACTGAAGCTTTCTTT.

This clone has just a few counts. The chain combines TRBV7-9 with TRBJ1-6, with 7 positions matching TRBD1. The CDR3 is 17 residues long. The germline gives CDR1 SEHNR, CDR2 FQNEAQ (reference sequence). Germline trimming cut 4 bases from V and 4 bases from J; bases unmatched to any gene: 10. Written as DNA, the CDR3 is TGTGCCAGCAGCTCACCACCCGGGACAGCTTATAATTCACCCCTCCACTTT. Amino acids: CASSSPPGTAYNSPLHF.

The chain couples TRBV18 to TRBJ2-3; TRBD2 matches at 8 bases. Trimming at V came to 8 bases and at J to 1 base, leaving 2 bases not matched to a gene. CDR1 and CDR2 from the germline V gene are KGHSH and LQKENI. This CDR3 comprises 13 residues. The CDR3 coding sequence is TGTGCCAGCAAGACTAGCGGCACAGATACGCAGTATTTT. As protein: CASKTSGTDTQYF.

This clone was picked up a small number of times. CDR3 sequence (DNA): TGCGCCAGCAGCTCGACAGGGGGTCCTGGAAACACCATATATTTT. It specifies CASSSTGGPGNTIYF. The chain links TRBV5-1 to TRBJ1-3, with 9 positions matching TRBD1. The CDR3 is 15 amino acids. With V trimmed by 3 bases and J by 2 bases, 3 bases remained unmatched. The germline V gene encodes CDR1 SGHRS and CDR2 YFSETQ.